Listed here are 18 T cell receptor beta chains from one sample, sequenced in a study of blood T cell repertoires in COVID-19. Using immunoSEQ multiplex PCR, the repertoire was profiled, and TCRdb retains in-frame clones only, with some absent. The sample has 150,000 to 200,000 clones; about 82% are singletons. Material: PBMCs or T cells enriched from blood (not recorded which). These receptor sequences come from a woman aged 30 to 39 who had recovered from COVID-19.

This clone has only one observation. The chain recombines TRBV12-3 or TRBV12-4 with TRBJ1-3; D is ambiguous. V lost 7 bases and J 4 bases, leaving 8 bases between the germline ends. This CDR3 spans 12 amino acids. The CDR3 protein is CASTLGGNTIYF. Here the CDR3 DNA reads TGTGCCAGCACCCTAGGCGGAAACACCATATATTTT.

The chain is built from TRBV20-1 and TRBJ2-5; TRBD2 matches at 11 bases. The CDR3 length is 14 residues. Germline V gene data show CDR1 as DFQATT and CDR2 as SNEGSKA (reference sequence). V gave up 3 bases and J gave up 5 bases; unmatched junction bases: 5. CDR3 nucleotide sequence: TGCAGTGCTAGTCTAGCGGGAGGAGGGGAGACCCAGTACTTC. As protein: CSASLAGGGETQYF.

The rearrangement links TRBV7-8 to TRBJ2-3; the D gene is possibly TRBD2 (6 bases). The ends were cut back, 5 bases at V and 4 bases at J, with 16 bases in the middle. CDR3 length: 15 residues. Germline-derived CDR1 and CDR2 are SGHVS and FQNEAQ. The CDR3: CASSTLEGVADTQYF. The CDR3 bases are TGTGCCAGCAGCACCCTGGAGGGAGTAGCAGATACGCAGTATTTT.

The rearrangement uses TRBV5-6 and TRBJ2-5; D not resolved. This CDR3 has 14 residues. V was pared by 4 bases and J by 4 bases, with 14 bases between. From germline, CDR1 is SGHDT and CDR2 YYEEEE. In nucleotides, the CDR3 is TGTGCCAGCAGCCCGGTCGGGTTCGTAGAGACCCAGTACTTC. Protein sequence: CASSPVGFVETQYF.

This clone has more than one count but fewer than ten. The chain joins TRBV27 to TRBJ2-7; D unresolved. The CDR3 has 15 amino acids. The germline gives CDR1 MNHEY, CDR2 SMNVEV (reference sequence). V was shortened by 2 bases and J by 6 bases, with 17 bases between the two germline ends. This CDR3 reads CASSLGLPSPGEQYF. CDR3 nucleotide sequence: TGTGCCAGCAGTTTAGGGCTACCGTCTCCCGGCGAGCAGTACTTC.

This clone was recorded only once. The chain links TRBV14 to TRBJ2-3; 10 bases match TRBD2. Trimming removed 2 bases from V and 4 bases from J; junction bases left unmatched: 6. The length of the CDR3 is 16 residues. Germline assignment: CDR1 SGHDN and CDR2 FVKESK. The chain's CDR3 is CASSQLGTSESDTQYF. CDR3 in DNA: TGTGCCAGCAGCCAACTCGGGACTAGCGAGTCAGATACGCAGTATTTT.

The chain has TRBV28 and TRBJ1-2, with 7 bases that match TRBD1. The CDR3 has 14 residues. Trimming at V came to 2 bases and at J to 5 bases, leaving 5 bases not matched to a gene. Germline values: CDR1 MDHEN, CDR2 SYDVKM. In DNA form, the CDR3 reads TGTGCCAGCAGTTTAGTGACAGGGCTATATGGCTACACCTTC. Its translation is CASSLVTGLYGYTF.

The DNA of the CDR3 is TGCGCCAGCAGCTTCCCATTTAGCGGGAGGCTGAATAAGAGCTCCTACAATGAGCAGTTCTTC. As protein: CASSFPFSGRLNKSSYNEQFF. V usage is TRBV5-1 and J usage is TRBJ2-1, with 10 nucleotides matching TRBD2. V shed 2 bases and J 0 bases; nucleotides not matched to a gene: 17. Germline loops: CDR1 SGHRS, CDR2 YFSETQ. The CDR3 consists of 21 residues.

This clone was recorded once. The chain combines TRBV3-1 (or the pseudogene TRBV3-2) with TRBJ2-3, with 8 bases lining up with TRBD1. Germline CDR1 is LGHDT and CDR2 is YNNKEL (reference sequence). The CDR3 totals 15 residues. The V and J ends lost 5 bases and 5 bases, in that order; junction bases with no gene match: 9. CDR3 protein: CASSDGTGIGDTQYF. The CDR3 coding sequence is TGTGCCAGCAGCGATGGGACAGGTATAGGAGATACGCAGTATTTT.

The chain recombines TRBV5-1 with TRBJ1-1; D may be TRBD1 (6 bases). The CDR3 loop spans 13 amino acids. Germline V gene sequence: CDR1 SGHRS, CDR2 YFSETQ. Trimming stripped 4 bases from V and 3 bases from J, with 10 bases between. The CDR3 nucleotides are TGCGCCAGCAGCCGAAACAGGGACACTGAAGCTTTCTTT. This gives the protein CASSRNRDTEAFF.

The rearrangement links TRBV7-9 to TRBJ1-6; 8 positions match TRBD1. Germline loops: CDR1 SEHNR, CDR2 FQNEAQ (reference sequence). This CDR3 region has 14 residues. Trimming at V came to 1 base and at J to 7 bases, leaving 0 bases not matched to a gene. CDR3 bases: TGTGCCAGCAGCTTAGGGGACAGGAATTCACCCCTCCACTTT. Amino acid sequence: CASSLGDRNSPLHF. The full variable domain, with the rest looked up from reference TRBV7-9 and TRBJ1-6, is DTGVSQNPRHKITKRGQNVTFRCDPISEHNRLYWYRQTLGQGPEFLTYFQNEAQLEKSRLLSDRFSAERPKGSFSTLEIQRTEQGDSAMYLCASSLGDRNSPLHFGNGTRLTVT.

The chain links TRBV10-3 to TRBJ1-2, with 7 bases identical to TRBD1. CDR3 length equals 14 residues. V was clipped by 0 bases and J by 6 bases; unmatched bases: 4. Germline CDR1 ENHRY, CDR2 SYGVKD. In nucleotides, the CDR3 is TGTGCCATCAGTGAGTCCGGGACAGAGGATGGCTACACCTTC. Amino acid sequence: CAISESGTEDGYTF.

This clone was recorded a few times. CDR3 DNA sequence: TGTGCCATCAGTGAGTTTTCGGGACAGGGGGCGCCGAACATTCAGTACTTC. It encodes CAISEFSGQGAPNIQYF. The chain employs TRBV10-3 and TRBJ2-4; 12 positions agree with TRBD1. Germline CDR1 ENHRY, CDR2 SYGVKD. The CDR3 totals 17 residues. The V gene end was trimmed by 1 base and the J gene end by 7 bases; junction bases not matched to a gene: 8.

The chain uses TRBV3-1 (or the pseudogene TRBV3-2) and TRBJ1-1; D gene ambiguous. V was trimmed by 1 base and J by 2 bases, leaving 8 bases between them. The CDR3 runs 14 residues. CDR1 and CDR2 from the germline V gene are LGHDT and YNNKEL (reference sequence). The CDR3 sequence is CASSQGFRNTEAFF. The CDR3 DNA is TGTGCCAGCAGCCAAGGTTTCAGAAACACTGAAGCTTTCTTT.

The chain has TRBV3-1 (or the pseudogene TRBV3-2) and TRBJ2-1, with 9 bases that match TRBD1. CDR1 is LGHDT, CDR2 YNNKEL, per germline (reference sequence). Trimming removed 4 bases from V and 6 bases from J; junction bases left unmatched: 4. The CDR3 spans 14 residues. In nucleotides, the CDR3 is TGTGCCAGCAGCCCGGGACAGGGCTCCAATGAGCAGTTCTTC. It specifies CASSPGQGSNEQFF.

The chain links TRBV4-2 to TRBJ2-7, with 16 bases identical to TRBD2. The CDR3 length is 21 residues. Germline V gene data show CDR1 as LGHNA and CDR2 as YNFKEQ. V was clipped by 0 bases and J by 0 bases; unmatched bases: 11. The CDR3: CASSQDIVSGLAGGSSYEQYF. As DNA, the CDR3 is TGTGCCAGCAGCCAAGATATCGTCTCGGGACTAGCGGGAGGGAGCTCCTACGAGCAGTACTTC.

The chain uses TRBV5-1 and TRBJ2-2, with TRBD1 matching 9 bases. With 4 bases clipped from V and 5 bases from J, the junction kept 6 bases outside the gene matches. CDR3 length: 15 residues. Germline lookup yields CDR1 SGHRS and CDR2 YFSETQ. The CDR3 region is CASSPGTGSTGELFF. In DNA, the CDR3 is TGCGCCAGCAGCCCCGGGACAGGGTCGACCGGGGAGCTGTTTTTT.

This clone occurred a few times. V and J are TRBV10-3 and TRBJ2-1, with 13 bases that match TRBD2. V was clipped by 11 bases and J by 8 bases; unmatched bases: 15. The CDR3 sequence is 16 residues long. Germline CDR1 and CDR2: ENHRY and SYGVKD. CDR3 loop: CAVNTQRLAGGYEQFF. The CDR3 bases are TGTGCCGTCAACACCCAAAGACTAGCGGGAGGTTATGAGCAGTTCTTC.